These T cell receptor beta chains were read from a single sample in a study of blood T cell repertoires in COVID-19. Assay used: immunoSEQ multiplex PCR; TCRdb lists only in-frame clones, some missing. The data hold about 280,000 clones, with 70% to 90% observed a single time. Sequenced sample: peripheral blood. The source is a woman aged 25 to 45 who had recovered from COVID-19. Each CDR3 is given with its conserved first and last residue. The D gene is left open where the match is weak.

D gene	V gene	J gene	CDR3 protein	CDR3 DNA
-	TRBV11-2	TRBJ2-2	CASSLSGGELFF	TGTGCCAGCAGCCTCAGCGGCGGGGAGCTGTTTTTT
TRBD1	TRBV6-2/TRBV6-3	TRBJ1-2	CASSYHPTGVNYGYTF	TGTGCCAGCAGTTATCACCCGACAGGGGTCAACTATGGCTACACCTTC
-	TRBV2	TRBJ1-2	CASRSDSNYGYTF	TGTGCCAGCAGATCAGACAGTAACTATGGCTACACCTTC
-	TRBV5-4	TRBJ1-2	CASSLGGSNYGYTF	TGTGCCAGCAGCTTGGGAGGATCTAACTATGGCTACACCTTC
-	TRBV2	TRBJ1-2	CASSEQNYGYTF	TGTGCCAGCAGTGAACAGAACTATGGCTACACCTTC
-	TRBV5-4	TRBJ2-4	CASSSLAKNIQYF	TGTGCCAGCAGTTCTCTGGCCAAAAACATTCAGTACTTC
-	TRBV27	TRBJ2-1	CASSPDRSSNEQFF	TGTGCCAGCAGTCCTGACAGATCCTCCAATGAGCAGTTCTTC
TRBD2	TRBV3-1/TRBV3-2	TRBJ2-7	CASSHSGSPYEQYF	TGTGCCAGCAGCCATAGCGGGAGTCCCTACGAGCAGTACTTC
-	TRBV3-1/TRBV3-2	TRBJ2-1	CASSQDFAGTSVEFF	TGTGCCAGCAGCCAAGATTTTGCCGGGACTTCCGTGGAGTTCTTC
-	TRBV5-1	TRBJ2-5	CASSLRQGEETQYF	TGCGCCAGCAGCTTGCGGCAGGGCGAAGAGACCCAGTACTTC